This T cell receptor beta chain was sequenced during a study of T-cell memory formation after mild COVID-19. This clonotype was observed many times. Its antigen is unidentified. TCRdb re-called the 5' RACE reads with MiXCR, one entry per CDR3 protein. The data show about 340,000 distinct CDR3 sequences, over 10% seen once. Whole-study results and caveats: CD4+ bias marked clones expanding day 15 to 37, unlike balanced contracting clones. CD4+ contracting clones were found mainly in CM and EM, and CD8+ ones in EMRA. SARS-CoV-2 specificity was not confirmed for second-wave clones peaking on day 37.

CDR1 and CDR2 (germline): SEHNR, FQNEAQ (reference sequence). The length of the CDR3 is 13 residues. V lost 2 bases and J lost 5, with 9 bases in between. Material for sequencing was PBMCs or a T cell subset sorted from them (not recorded which). V usage is TRBV7-9 and J usage is TRBJ2-5; D uncertain. This TCR came from a man younger than 35 who had mild COVID-19 (a few samples of this study predate the infection). Cell type and time point are not known. CDR3 residues: CASSLRPRETQYF. DNA for the CDR3: TGTGCCAGCAGCTTAAGGCCCCGGGAGACCCAGTACTTC.